The 16 T cell receptor beta chains in this list originate from one sample, sequenced in a study of blood T cell repertoires in COVID-19. TCRdb's table, derived via immunoSEQ multiplex PCR, lists solely in-frame clones and lacks some. Among roughly 300,000 clones listed, approximately 90% were seen once. Material for sequencing was PBMCs or T cells enriched from blood (not recorded which). These receptors were taken from a woman in her twenties or thirties who had recovered from COVID-19.

The chain recombines TRBV7-2 with TRBJ1-3; 7 nucleotides match TRBD1. With 5 bases clipped from V and 4 bases from J, the junction kept 8 bases outside the gene matches. The CDR3 loop spans 15 amino acids. Germline lookup yields CDR1 SGHTA and CDR2 FQGNSA. CDR3 DNA sequence: TGTGCCAGCAGCCTTAATCAGGGGGGAGGAAACACCATATATTTT. Translated: CASSLNQGGGNTIYF.

Turning to this clone: The sample has other DNA sequences that encode this CDR3 too. The rearrangement uses TRBV7-2 and TRBJ2-7, with TRBD1 matching over 7 bases. Trimming removed 5 bases from V and 0 bases from J; junction bases left unmatched: 4. Germline V lookup: CDR1 SGHTA, CDR2 FQGNSA. This CDR3 spans 14 amino acids. CDR3 sequence reads: CASSLNRGSYEQYF. The CDR3 DNA reads as TGTGCCAGCAGCCTAAACAGGGGCTCCTACGAGCAGTACTTC.

CDR3 in DNA: TGTGCCTGGAGCCCCGGTCCCTCTGGAAACACCATATATTTT. Protein sequence: CAWSPGPSGNTIYF. The V call is TRBV30, the J call TRBJ1-3; unclear D gene. The ends were cut back, 3 bases at V and 0 bases at J, with 9 bases in the middle. Germline-derived CDR1 and CDR2 are GTSNPN and SVGIG (reference sequence). The CDR3 is made up of 14 amino acids. Supplemented by reference TRBV30 and TRBJ1-3, the full variable domain reads SQTIHQWPATLVQPVGSPLSLECTVEGTSNPNLYWYRQAAGRGLQLLFYSVGIGQISSEVPQNLSASRPQDRQFILSSKKLLLSDSGFYLCAWSPGPSGNTIYFGEGSWLTVV.

J is TRBJ1-4 and V is TRBV2; tentative D call: TRBD1 (6 bases). CDR1 SNHLY and CDR2 FYNNEI come from the germline V gene. V dropped 6 bases and J dropped 4 bases, with 12 bases sitting between them. This CDR3 has 14 amino acids. CDR3 bases: TGTGCCAGCAGACGAAGGGGGGGTAATGAAAAACTGTTTTTT. Translated, it gives CASRRRGGNEKLFF.

The rearrangement uses TRBV18 and TRBJ1-1, with 9 bases that match TRBD1. The germline V gene has CDR1 KGHSH and CDR2 LQKENI. The junction had 7 bases not matched to a gene; V was cut back by 3 bases and J by 5 bases. The CDR3 contains 15 residues. CDR3 in DNA: TGTGCCAGCTCACCTACAGGGGGCGCAGGGACTGAAGCTTTCTTT. This translates into CASSPTGGAGTEAFF.

V is TRBV2 and J is TRBJ1-6; D is perhaps TRBD1 (6 bases). The CDR3 has 15 amino acids. V was clipped by 7 bases and J by 6 bases, with 16 bases between them. Germline values: CDR1 SNHLY, CDR2 FYNNEI. The CDR3, as DNA: TGTGCCAGCACCCCCGGGGGGCAGTTTAATTCACCCCTCCACTTT. Translating gives CASTPGGQFNSPLHF.

The rearrangement joins TRBV3-1 (or the pseudogene TRBV3-2) to TRBJ1-4; TRBD1 agrees at 7 bases. CDR3 length: 13 residues. Germline V gene data show CDR1 as LGHDT and CDR2 as YNNKEL (reference sequence). Trimming took 4 bases from V and 6 from J; bases not matched to a gene: 2. The CDR3 reads CASSRQGDEKLFF. The CDR3 region has the DNA TGTGCCAGCAGCCGGCAGGGGGATGAAAAACTGTTTTTT.

The CDR3: CASSQSGGSTDTQYF. The DNA of the CDR3 is TGTGCCAGCAGCCAAAGCGGGGGGAGCACAGATACGCAGTATTTT. The chain recombines TRBV11-2 with TRBJ2-3, with TRBD2 identical over 9 bases. CDR1 is SGHAT, CDR2 FQNNGV, per germline. Trimming cost V 5 bases and J 0 bases; bases outside gene matches: 3. The CDR3 is made up of 15 amino acids.

The CDR3 is CASAGQQETQYF. As DNA, the CDR3 is TGTGCCAGCGCAGGACAGCAAGAGACCCAGTACTTC. The genes are TRBV2 and TRBJ2-5; maybe TRBD1 (6 bases). CDR1 is SNHLY, CDR2 FYNNEI, per germline. V was trimmed by 8 bases and J by 2 bases, leaving 9 bases between them. This CDR3 is built from 12 residues.

V gene TRBV5-1 combines with J gene TRBJ1-1, with D perhaps TRBD1 (6 bases). Per germline, CDR1 SGHRS and CDR2 YFSETQ. V lost 5 bases, J lost 4 bases, and 15 bases lay in between. The CDR3 spans 14 residues. CDR3: CASSIGDMSTEAFF. The CDR3 bases are TGCGCCAGCAGTATTGGGGACATGAGCACTGAAGCTTTCTTT.

The rearrangement joins TRBV9 to TRBJ1-2; D not certain. The CDR3 runs 14 residues. V lost 0 bases to trimming and J lost 2 bases, with 8 bases between them. The V gene's germline CDR1 is SGDLS and CDR2 YYNGEE. This chain's CDR3 is CASSVVAQNYGYTF. The CDR3, as DNA: TGTGCCAGCAGCGTAGTCGCCCAGAACTATGGCTACACCTTC. The full variable domain, in which reference TRBV9 and TRBJ1-2 provide the parts outside the CDR3, is DSGVTQTPKHLITATGQRVTLRCSPRSGDLSVYWYQQSLDQGLQFLIQYYNGEERAKGNILERFSAQQFPDLHSELNLSSLELGDSALYFCASSVVAQNYGYTFGSGTRLTVV.

The chain carries TRBV9 and TRBJ2-7; D is possibly TRBD1 (6 bases). V gave up 0 bases and J gave up 3 bases, with 10 bases separating them. The length of the CDR3 is 14 residues. Germline-derived CDR1 and CDR2 are SGDLS and YYNGEE. CDR3 region: CASSVGQENYEQYF. As DNA, the CDR3 is TGTGCCAGCAGCGTAGGACAGGAAAACTACGAGCAGTACTTC.

This chain links TRBV5-6 with TRBJ1-1; possible D gene TRBD1, 5 bases. Trimming shortened V by 6 bases and J by 9 bases, and 21 bases separated the two germline ends. This CDR3 has 14 residues. Germline V gives CDR1 SGHDT, CDR2 YYEEEE. CDR3 coding DNA: TGTGCCAGCACTCCAGGAGGGGTGGTAGGGCAAGCTTTCTTT. Its translation is CASTPGGVVGQAFF.

The CDR3 nucleotides read TGTGCCAGTAGTCTCGACAGGGGAGGTTATGGCTACACCTTC. This codes for CASSLDRGGYGYTF. The chain carries TRBV19 and TRBJ1-2; the match to TRBD1 covers 8 bases. CDR3 length equals 14 residues. Germline trimming cut 5 bases from V and 5 bases from J; bases unmatched to any gene: 7. CDR1 and CDR2 from the germline V gene are LNHDA and SQIVND (reference sequence).

The chain has TRBV2 and TRBJ1-6; a weak D match, TRBD1 (6 bases). V was trimmed by 5 bases and J by 4 bases, leaving 15 bases between them. The length of the CDR3 is 16 residues. In germline, CDR1 is SNHLY, CDR2 FYNNEI. CDR3 region: CASSPRQASYNSPLHF. As DNA, the CDR3 is TGTGCCAGCAGTCCTAGACAGGCCTCGTATAATTCACCCCTCCACTTT.

The rearrangement uses TRBV10-3 and TRBJ2-7; 10 positions match TRBD1. CDR3 length: 18 residues. Germline-derived CDR1 and CDR2 are ENHRY and SYGVKD. Losses at the gene ends were 4 bases for V and 5 bases for J; bases not matched to a gene: 17. CDR3 nucleotides: TGTGCCATCAGTGGTATACCGGGACAGGGGAAGGATTCCCACGAGCAGTACTTC. This sequence encodes CAISGIPGQGKDSHEQYF.